The next 7 T cell receptor beta chains were all read from a single sample in a study of Graves' ophthalmopathy and Graves' hyperthyroidism listed by TCRdb under 2018. TCRdb records Illumina HiSeq 2000 as the sequencer. For repertoire sequencing, TCR beta CDR3 regions were amplified from RNA transcripts. The first round of RT-PCR was done with HTBI primers and the Qiagen OneStep RT-PCR kit, and was followed by a second round of multiplex PCR, then size selection and purification. Using fastp at Q25 and MiXCR, TCRdb reprocessed the public reads and kept productive beta chains. CDR3 protein sequences are deduplicated, and each keeps its most common genes and DNA. In all, the sample holds 400,000 or so distinct CDR3 sequences, and roughly 14% of those were seen once. Of the sample, 5.5% to 7% is held by the ten largest clones. The sequenced sample consisted of peripheral blood. Source of these receptors: a woman aged 18-30 years with stable Graves' hyperthyroidism. Donor details come from another sample of the same person, matched by shared clones.

This clonotype was seen repeatedly, ten times or more. V and J are TRBV20-1 and TRBJ2-7; a weak D match, TRBD1 (5 bases). The V end was cut by 1 base, the J end by 4 bases, with 17 bases between. The CDR3 has 15 amino acids. The germline CDR1 and CDR2 sequences are DFQATT and SNEGSKA (reference sequence). CDR3 in DNA: TGCAGTGCTAGAGGTGTGGCAGGGTTGGGGTACGAGCAGTACTTC. Its translation is CSARGVAGLGYEQYF.

This clonotype has a count of ten or more. The chain combines TRBV7-8 with TRBJ2-5, with unresolved D. Between the trimmed V and J ends, which lost 7 bases and 1 base, there was a span of 19 bases. The CDR3 runs to 16 residues. CDR1 is SGHVS, CDR2 FQNEAQ, per germline. The CDR3, as DNA: TGTGCCAGCACCCCTAATCTAGGGCGGCGCCAAGAGACCCAGTACTTC. It specifies CASTPNLGRRQETQYF.

This clonotype has a handful of counts. The chain employs TRBV29-1 and TRBJ2-5, with 8 bases lining up with TRBD2. V shed 8 bases and J 4 bases; nucleotides not matched to a gene: 3. This CDR3 spans 11 amino acids. Germline V lookup: CDR1 SQVTM, CDR2 ANQGSEA. This CDR3 is CSSSGGETQYF. As DNA, the CDR3 is TGCAGCTCAAGCGGGGGAGAGACCCAGTACTTC.

The chain combines TRBV11-2 with TRBJ2-4, with D possibly TRBD1 on 6 matching bases. Trimming took 0 bases from V and 1 from J, leaving 16 bases between them. CDR1 is SGHAT and CDR2 is FQNNGV in the germline V gene. The CDR3 runs to 18 residues. The CDR3 coding sequence is TGTGCCAGCAGCTTAGATGGCCAGGGGATGAGGGCCAAAAACATTCAGTACTTC. As protein: CASSLDGQGMRAKNIQYF.

This clonotype was recorded at least ten times. The chain recombines TRBV11-2 with TRBJ2-2, with D tentatively TRBD2 (6 bases). This CDR3 region has 14 residues. CDR1 and CDR2 (germline): SGHAT, FQNNGV. Trimming took off 1 base at V and 6 bases at J, with 9 bases between the two ends. CDR3: CASSLGGVAGELFF. The CDR3 DNA sequence: TGTGCCAGCAGCTTAGGCGGGGTAGCCGGGGAGCTGTTTTTT.

This clonotype occurred many times. The V and J genes are TRBV19 and TRBJ1-1; 8 bases align to TRBD1. Germline CDR1 reads LNHDA; CDR2 reads SQIVND (reference sequence). CDR3 length: 13 residues. V trimming: 6 bases; J trimming: 4 bases; junction bases outside the gene matches: 4. The CDR3 protein is CASRRQGSTEAFF. DNA for the CDR3: TGTGCCAGTAGAAGACAGGGGAGCACTGAAGCTTTCTTT. Combining the CDR3 with reference TRBV19 and TRBJ1-1 gives the whole variable domain DGGITQSPKYLFRKEGQNVTLSCEQNLNHDAMYWYRQDPGQGLRLIYYSQIVNDFQKGDIAEGYSVSREKKESFPLTVTSAQKNPTAFYLCASRRQGSTEAFFGQGTRLTVV.

Regarding this clonotype: Relative to the germline gene, one junction end is altered; a read error may explain this. The V and J genes are TRBV15 and TRBJ2-5, with D tentatively TRBD2 (6 bases). CDR1 LNHNV and CDR2 YYDKDF come from the germline V gene (reference sequence). The CDR3 spans 13 residues. The CDR3 here is CATSRDWRETQDF. CDR3 coding DNA: TGTGCCACCAGCAGAGACTGGAGGGAGACCCAGGACTTC. The whole variable domain, remainder taken from reference TRBV15 and TRBJ2-5, is DAMVIQNPRYQVTQFGKPVTLSCSQTLNHNVMYWYQQKSSQAPKLLFHYYDKDFNNEADTPDNFQSRRPNTSFCFLDIRSPGLGDTAMYLCATSRDWRETQDFGPGTRLLVL.